This T cell receptor (beta chain) originates from a study of a mutant IDH1 vaccine in newly diagnosed glioma. Study information: The initiation of vaccination occurred 4-6 weeks after radiotherapy alone, or with temozolomide cycles.

The CDR3 is 15 residues long. Germline CDR1 SNHLY, CDR2 FYNNEI. The J segment lost 2 bases and the V segment lost 2 bases, leaving 4 bases of the junction unmatched. This clone was found once. The antigen is not known. The protocol was immunoSEQ multiplex PCR, while the TCRdb copy is restricted to in-frame clones and leaves out a portion. Here the sample spans about 41,000 clones, 78% being singletons. Time point indicated: week 23, last vaccination. All doses held 300 ug of mutant IDH1 20-mer peptide, with topical imiquimod. The chain joins TRBV2 to TRBJ2-3, with 7 bases fitting TRBD1. This TCR came from a woman between 40 and 55 years old with glioma. Some clones in this sample may be carry-over from other donors' samples. The sequenced sample was PBMCs, obtained from a glioma patient whose treatment included an IDH1 peptide vaccine. As DNA, the CDR3 is TGTGCCAGCAGTGAACAGACAGGGTACACAGATACGCAGTATTTT. Residues: CASSEQTGYTDTQYF.